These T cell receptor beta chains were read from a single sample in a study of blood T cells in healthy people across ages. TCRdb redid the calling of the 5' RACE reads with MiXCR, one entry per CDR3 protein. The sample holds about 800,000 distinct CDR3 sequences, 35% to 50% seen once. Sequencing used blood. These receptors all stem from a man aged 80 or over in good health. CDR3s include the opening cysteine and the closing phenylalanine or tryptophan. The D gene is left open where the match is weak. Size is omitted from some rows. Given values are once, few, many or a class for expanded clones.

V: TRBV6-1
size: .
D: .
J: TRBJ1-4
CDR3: CASSAGATNEKLFF
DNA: TGTGCCAGCAGTGCAGGTGCAACTAATGAAAAACTGTTTTTT

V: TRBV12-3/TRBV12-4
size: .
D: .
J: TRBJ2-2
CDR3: CASSSQGYGELFF
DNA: TGTGCCAGCAGTTCCCAGGGTTACGGGGAGCTGTTTTTT

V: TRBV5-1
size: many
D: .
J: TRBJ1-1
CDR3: CASSLGGGGMFTEAFF
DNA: TGCGCCAGCAGCTTGGGAGGAGGAGGCATGTTCACTGAAGCTTTCTTT

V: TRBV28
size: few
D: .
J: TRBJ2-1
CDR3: CASSPPAGNLGRNEQFF
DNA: TGTGCCAGCAGTCCTCCCGCCGGGAACCTCGGTCGGAATGAGCAGTTCTTC

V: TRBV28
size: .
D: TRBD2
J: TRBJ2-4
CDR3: CATLEAGEGNIQYF
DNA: TGTGCCACATTGGAGGCGGGGGAGGGCAACATTCAGTACTTC

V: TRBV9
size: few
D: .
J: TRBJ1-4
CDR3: CASSEGNEKLFF
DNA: TGTGCCAGCAGCGAAGGGAATGAAAAACTGTTTTTT

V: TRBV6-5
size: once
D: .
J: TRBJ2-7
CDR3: CASSPRGISPYEQYF
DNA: TGTGCCAGCAGTCCCCGGGGCATCAGCCCCTACGAGCAGTACTTC

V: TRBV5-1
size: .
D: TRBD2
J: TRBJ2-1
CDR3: CASSPGTSGYQETQFF
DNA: TGCGCCAGCAGCCCGGGGACTAGCGGGTACCAAGAGACCCAGTTCTTC

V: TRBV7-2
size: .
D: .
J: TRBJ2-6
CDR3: CASSFGTGSGANVLTF
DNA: TGTGCCAGCAGCTTCGGTACGGGATCTGGGGCCAACGTCCTGACTTTC

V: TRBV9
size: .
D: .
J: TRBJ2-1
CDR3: CASSQTGYNEQFF
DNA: TGTGCCAGCAGCCAAACAGGGTACAATGAGCAGTTCTTC

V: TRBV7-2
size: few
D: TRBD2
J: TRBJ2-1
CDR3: CASSLAAGGGNEQFF
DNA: TGTGCCAGCAGCTTAGCGGCGGGGGGGGGCAATGAGCAGTTCTTC

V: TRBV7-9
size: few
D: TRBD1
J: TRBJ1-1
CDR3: CASSLMTGGTEAFF
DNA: TGTGCCAGCAGCCTTATGACAGGGGGCACTGAAGCTTTCTTT

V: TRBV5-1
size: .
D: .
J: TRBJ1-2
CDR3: CASSSTGVGNYGYTF
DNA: TGCGCCAGCAGCTCCACGGGCGTCGGAAACTATGGCTACACCTTC

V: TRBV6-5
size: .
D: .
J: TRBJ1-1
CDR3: CASSAQGGADTEAFF
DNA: TGTGCCAGCAGCGCGCAAGGGGGGGCGGACACTGAAGCTTTCTTT

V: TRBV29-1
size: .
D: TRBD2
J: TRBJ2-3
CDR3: CSVAAGTSGGRDTQYF
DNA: TGCAGCGTTGCAGCCGGGACTAGCGGGGGAAGGGATACGCAGTATTTT

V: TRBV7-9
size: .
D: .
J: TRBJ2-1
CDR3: CASSRTHVEQFF
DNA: TGTGCCAGCAGCCGTACTCACGTCGAGCAGTTCTTC

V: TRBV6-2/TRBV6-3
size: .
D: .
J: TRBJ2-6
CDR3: CASRTEGSGANVLTF
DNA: TGTGCCAGCAGAACCGAGGGTTCTGGGGCCAACGTCCTGACTTTC

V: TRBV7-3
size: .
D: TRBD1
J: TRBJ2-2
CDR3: CASSPIQGSTGELFF
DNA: TGTGCCAGCAGCCCAATACAGGGGAGCACCGGGGAGCTGTTTTTT

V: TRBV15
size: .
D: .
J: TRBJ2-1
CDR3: CATSKINVDEQFF
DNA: TGCGCCACCAGCAAGATCAATGTGGATGAGCAGTTCTTC

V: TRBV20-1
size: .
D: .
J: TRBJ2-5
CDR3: CSGGAGGGTQYF
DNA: TGCAGTGGAGGAGCGGGTGGGGGAACCCAGTACTTC

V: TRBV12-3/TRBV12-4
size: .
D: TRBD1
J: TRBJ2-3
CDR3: CASSFWTGGADTQYF
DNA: TGTGCCAGCAGTTTTTGGACAGGGGGAGCAGATACGCAGTATTTT

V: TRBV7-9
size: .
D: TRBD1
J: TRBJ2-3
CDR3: CAIQGRLADTQYF
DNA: TGTGCCATACAGGGGCGTTTGGCAGATACGCAGTATTTT

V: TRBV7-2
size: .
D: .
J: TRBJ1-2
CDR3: CASSQDRSDYGYTF
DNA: TGTGCCAGCAGTCAAGACAGGTCCGACTATGGTTACACCTTC

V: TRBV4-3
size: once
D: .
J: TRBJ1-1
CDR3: CAGTVTRTDAEAFF
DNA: TGCGCCGGCACCGTAACCAGGACAGACGCTGAAGCTTTCTTT

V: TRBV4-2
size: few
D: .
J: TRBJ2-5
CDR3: CASSRQKETQYF
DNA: TGTGCCAGCAGCCGACAAAAAGAGACCCAGTACTTC

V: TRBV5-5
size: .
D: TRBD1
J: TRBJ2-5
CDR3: CASSPNLQGEETQYF
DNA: TGTGCCAGCAGCCCTAATCTCCAGGGGGAAGAGACCCAGTACTTC

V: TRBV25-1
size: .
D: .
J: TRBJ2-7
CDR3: CASMHSGTIYNEQYF
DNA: TGTGCCAGCATGCACTCGGGAACGATTTACAATGAGCAGTACTTC

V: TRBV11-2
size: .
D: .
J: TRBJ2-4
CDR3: CASSSRTMDIQYF
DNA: TGTGCCAGTAGCAGCCGGACGATGGACATTCAGTACTTC

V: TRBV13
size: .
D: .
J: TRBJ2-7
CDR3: CASSVDTLKYF
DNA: TGTGCCAGCAGCGTGGACACGCTCAAGTACTTC

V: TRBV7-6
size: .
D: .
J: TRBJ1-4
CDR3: CASSLGRRNEKLFF
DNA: TGTGCCAGCAGCTTAGGCAGGAGAAATGAAAAACTGTTTTTT

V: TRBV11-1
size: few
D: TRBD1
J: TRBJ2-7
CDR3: CASSFDRGTHEQYF
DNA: TGTGCCAGCAGCTTCGACAGGGGCACTCACGAGCAGTACTTC

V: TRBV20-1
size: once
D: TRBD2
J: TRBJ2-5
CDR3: CSATWDYPRGDQYF
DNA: TGCAGTGCTACCTGGGACTACCCAAGAGGAGACCAGTACTTC